Here is one T cell receptor (beta chain) with its context. Its antigen is not yet known. No base qualities exist here, and no much larger clone lies one base off it. Using the deep immunoSEQ assay, multiplex PCR amplified TCR CDR3 regions from genomic DNA. Extracted genomic DNA from each cell subset was distributed evenly across all wells of several immunoSEQ 96-well plates, and each plate was treated as a replicate. Each replicate PCR for sorted subsets received about 200 ng genomic DNA, equal to about 30,000 T cell genomes. The purified libraries were quantified using a Qubit 3.0 fluorometer, sized with a Bioanalyzer 2100, and then quantified again using the KAPA Library Quantification kit. Every immunoSEQ 96-well plate was sequenced on a separate single-read 150-cycle Illumina NextSeq 550 flow cell. As for the authors' bioinformatics: Because the immunoSEQ output held only junctional sequences and lacked quality scores, the filtering could not match the filtering applied to full-length reads. Sequences were annotated with PyIR, a Python wrapper for IgBLAST v1.9, using IMGT germline references to assign V/J genes and CDR3. Reads were filtered out if the reads had weak V/J assignments (E-value above 1e-6), no CDR3, stop codons, out-of-frame junctions, or ambiguous translated residues. V3J clonotypes were defined as sequences sharing an identical inferred V gene, J gene, and CDR3 amino acid sequence. The percentage overlap between two repertoires was calculated by dividing the number of shared unique clonotypes by the size of the smaller repertoire. Repertoire richness was assessed with RTK rarefaction, the Chao1 estimator, and Recon v2.1 estimates of unobserved clonotypes. Generation probabilities for all TCRbeta clonotypes obtained by the gDNA method from several donors were computed using OLGA. TCRdb's version of the immuneACCESS table is confined to in-frame rearrangements and falls short of the full clone set. An unresolved V gene accounts for under half of the shortfall where checked; the remainder is of unknown origin. The V and J calls and clone size are taken from that table; D and trimming were inferred from the DNA. This sample comprises around 1.6 million clones, about 98% of them detected only once. The top ten clones comprise roughly 0.45% of the sample.

The data stem from a study of shared clonotypes between healthy human individuals (dated by TCRdb to between 2020 and 2021). For the wider study: Three men and two women, aged 18 to 49 years, made up the cohort. For each donor, CD4 naive and CD4 memory were each given three plates, CD8 naive was given two plates, and CD8 memory was given one plate. Blood TCR repertoires of a handful of healthy adults were deeply sequenced to estimate repertoire size and the extent of clonotype sharing between individuals. Libraries were prepared and TCR repertoires were sequenced by different laboratories using diverse techniques, in order to increase sequencing depth and limit assay-specific biases. Leukapheresis yielded between about 0.94 and 8.9 billion PBMCs per donor.

The donors were healthy, HIV-negative adults who had no recently reported acute infections or vaccinations. Every donor was a Caucasian adult residing in Nashville, Tennessee, USA. CD4+ T cells were enriched by magnetic negative selection, after which naive cells were positively selected on CD45RA and the negative fraction was taken as the memory subset. Blood was collected by leukapheresis, and PBMCs were isolated by Ficoll-Histopaque density gradient centrifugation and then cryopreserved in liquid nitrogen vapor phase. Analytical flow cytometry was used to check the purity and quantity of each magnetically sorted T cell population. Genomic DNA was isolated from each sorted fraction and quantified by UV absorbance on a Nanodrop 2000c. Study-level results and caveats: Because the study included a small number of donors, the genetic and exposure-history diversity represented was limited. Approximately 5% of naive CD4, 3.5% of naive CD8, approximately 2% of memory CD4, and around 0.4% of memory CD8 clonotypes were shared across four donors. Naive subsets generally had larger estimated clonotype richness than memory subsets did. Pairwise subsampling indicated that sequencing depth was expected to affect the degree of clonotype sharing among donors. Even with the large sequencing depth, rarefaction of the sorted-subset datasets indicated that sequencing was incomplete. Compared with non-shared clonotypes, clonotypes shared by all four sorted-subset donors had higher generation probabilities. Sampling was restricted to blood, and TCR repertoires in tissues likely differ from the TCR repertoires found in blood.

The sample consisted of naive CD4+ T cells sorted from blood. According to the study, the label for this sample's cell subset or site signals: CD45RA+ positively selected. This clonotype was obtained from a man under 40 in good health.

The bases read TGTGCCAGCAGTTACTCGTTGGGACAGCAAGAGACCCAGTACTTC. The resulting protein is CASSYSLGQQETQYF. The sequence joins TRBV6-5 to TRBJ2-5; 7 central bases correspond to TRBD1. Taken from cysteine to phenylalanine, the CDR3 has 15 residues. CDR3 DNA only is kept here, 45 bases in frame from base 1. Per the germline V gene, MNHEY is the CDR1 and SVGAGI is the CDR2. Germline trimming amounts to 0 bases on V and 2 bases on J, with 3 as the count of junction bases outside the gene matches.